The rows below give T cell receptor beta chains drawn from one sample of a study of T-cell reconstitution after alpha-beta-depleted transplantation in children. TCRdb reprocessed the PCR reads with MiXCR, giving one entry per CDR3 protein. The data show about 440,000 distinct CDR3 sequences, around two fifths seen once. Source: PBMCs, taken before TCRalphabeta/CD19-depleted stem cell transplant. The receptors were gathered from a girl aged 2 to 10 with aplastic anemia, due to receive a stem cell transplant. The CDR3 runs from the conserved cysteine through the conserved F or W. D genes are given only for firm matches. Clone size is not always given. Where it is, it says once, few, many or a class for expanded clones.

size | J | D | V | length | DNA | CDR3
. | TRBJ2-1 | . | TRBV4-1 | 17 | TGCGCCAGCAGCCAAGGATTCACAGACCCAACCTACAATGAGCAGTTCTTC | CASSQGFTDPTYNEQFF
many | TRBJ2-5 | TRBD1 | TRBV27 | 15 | TGTGCCAGCAGTCCCCACTGGACAGGGGGGGAGACCCAGTACTTC | CASSPHWTGGETQYF
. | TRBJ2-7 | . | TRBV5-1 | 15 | TGCGCCAGCCGCCGCAGTCATGCGGGTGCCCACGAGCAGTACTTC | CASRRSHAGAHEQYF
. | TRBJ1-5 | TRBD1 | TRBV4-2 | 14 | TGTGCCAGCAGCCAATGGGACAGGAATCAGCCCCAGCATTTT | CASSQWDRNQPQHF
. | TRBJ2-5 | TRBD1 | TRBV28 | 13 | TGTGCCAGCTTTGGGACAGGGGATTCAACCCAGTACTTC | CASFGTGDSTQYF
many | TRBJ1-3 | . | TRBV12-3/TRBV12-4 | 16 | TGTGCCAGCAGCCGTTTTGAGGGGAGCTCTGGAAACACCATATATTTT | CASSRFEGSSGNTIYF
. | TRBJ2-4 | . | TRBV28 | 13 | TGTGCCAGCAGTTTGGCCAGGAGTGATATTCAGTACTTC | CASSLARSDIQYF
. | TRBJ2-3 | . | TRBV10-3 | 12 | TGTGCCATCAGCGGAACGGGTGATACGCAGTATTTT | CAISGTGDTQYF
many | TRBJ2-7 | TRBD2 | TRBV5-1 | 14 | TGCGCCAGCAGCAGAACTAGCGGGTCCAACGAGCAGTACTTC | CASSRTSGSNEQYF
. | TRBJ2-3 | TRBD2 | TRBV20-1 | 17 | TGCAGTGCTAGAGATTCCGGGCGGGGGATCCCGTTGGATACGCAGTATTTT | CSARDSGRGIPLDTQYF
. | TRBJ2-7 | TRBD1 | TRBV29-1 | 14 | TGCAGCACCCACCAGGGACAGGGCTCCTACGAGCAGTACTTC | CSTHQGQGSYEQYF
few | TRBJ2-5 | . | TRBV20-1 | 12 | TGCAGTGCCGACGGACTGAAGGAGACCCAGTACTTC | CSADGLKETQYF
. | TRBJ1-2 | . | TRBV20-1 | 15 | TGCAGTGCTACACCCACGCAGGGACTTAACTATGGCTACACCTTC | CSATPTQGLNYGYTF
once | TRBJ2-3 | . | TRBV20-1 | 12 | TGCAGTGCTACAGTGAACACAGATACGCAGTATTTT | CSATVNTDTQYF
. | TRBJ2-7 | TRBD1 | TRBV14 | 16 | TGTGCCAGCAGCCAATTTGTAAGGACAGGGGGCTCCGAGCAGTACTTC | CASSQFVRTGGSEQYF
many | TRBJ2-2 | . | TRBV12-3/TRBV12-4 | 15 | TGTGCCAGCAGTTTATGGGCACAGAACACCGGGGAGCTGTTTTTT | CASSLWAQNTGELFF
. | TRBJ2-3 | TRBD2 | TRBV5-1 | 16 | TGCGCCAGCAGCCCCCCGGGGGCGGGGGGGCCGGATACGCAGTATTTT | CASSPPGAGGPDTQYF
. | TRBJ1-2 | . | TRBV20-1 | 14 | TGCAGTGCTAGAAAGGTCGATACAGACTATGGCTACACCTTC | CSARKVDTDYGYTF
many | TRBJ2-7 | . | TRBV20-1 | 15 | TGCAGTGCTAGTAAAGGTGCCATTAAGTTCTACGAGCAGTACTTC | CSASKGAIKFYEQYF
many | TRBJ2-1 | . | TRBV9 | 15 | TGTGCCAGCAGCGTTGGTGACAGGGGCGGGGGTGAGCAGTTCTTC | CASSVGDRGGGEQFF
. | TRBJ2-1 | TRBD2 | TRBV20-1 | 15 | TGCAGTGCTAGAACCGGGACTAGCGGGGCGAATGAGCAGTTCTTC | CSARTGTSGANEQFF
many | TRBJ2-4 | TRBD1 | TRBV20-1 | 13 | TGCAGTGCCTGGGACAGAGCCAAAAACATTCAGTACTTC | CSAWDRAKNIQYF
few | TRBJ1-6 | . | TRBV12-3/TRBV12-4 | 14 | TGTGCCAGCAGTTTGAGGGGAGGGAGATCACCCCTCCACTTT | CASSLRGGRSPLHF
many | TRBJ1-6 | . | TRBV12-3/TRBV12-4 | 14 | TGTGCCAGCAGTTTCGTGACAGAGAATTCACCCCTCCACTTT | CASSFVTENSPLHF
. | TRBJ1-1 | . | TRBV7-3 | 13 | TGTGCCAGCAGCAACGGGACCGTCGCTGAAGCTTTCTTT | CASSNGTVAEAFF
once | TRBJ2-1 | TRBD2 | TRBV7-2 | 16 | TGTGCCAGCAGCCCATTCGGTAGCGGGGTCTACAATGAGCAGTTCTTC | CASSPFGSGVYNEQFF
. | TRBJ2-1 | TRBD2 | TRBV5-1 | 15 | TGCGCCAGCAGCGTTACTAGCGGGGGGGCTTTTGAGCAGTTCTTC | CASSVTSGGAFEQFF
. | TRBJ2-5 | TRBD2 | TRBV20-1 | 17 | TGCAGTGCTAGAGGCCTCCTGGGGGGGGTCCACCAAGAGACCCAGTACTTC | CSARGLLGGVHQETQYF
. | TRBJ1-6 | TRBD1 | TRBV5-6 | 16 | TGTGCCAGCAGCCCCGAATTGGGACAGCAGAATTCACCCCTCCACTTT | CASSPELGQQNSPLHF
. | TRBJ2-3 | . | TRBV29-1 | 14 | TGCAGCGTTCCCGGGACCGCTAGCACAGATACGCAGTATTTT | CSVPGTASTDTQYF
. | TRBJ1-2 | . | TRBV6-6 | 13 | TGTGCCAGCGTCGACGCACAGTCCTATGGCTACACCTTC | CASVDAQSYGYTF
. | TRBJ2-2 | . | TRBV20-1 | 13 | TGCAGTGCTAGGAGGGGAAACACCGGGGAGCTGTTTTTT | CSARRGNTGELFF
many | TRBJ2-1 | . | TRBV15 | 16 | TGTGCCACCAGCAGAGATCCGAAACGCCTCTACAATGAGCAGTTCTTC | CATSRDPKRLYNEQFF
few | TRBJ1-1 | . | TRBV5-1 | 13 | TGCGCCAGCAGCTTGGGGCAGGGGATTGAAGCTTTCTTT | CASSLGQGIEAFF
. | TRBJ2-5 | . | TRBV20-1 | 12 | TGCAGTGCTCACGGGGGTCAAGAGACCCAGTACTTC | CSAHGGQETQYF
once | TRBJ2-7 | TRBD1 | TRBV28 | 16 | TGTGCCAGCAGTTTATCTGGACAGGGAGGATACTACGAGCAGTACTTC | CASSLSGQGGYYEQYF
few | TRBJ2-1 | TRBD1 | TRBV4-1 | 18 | TGCGCCAGCAGCCAAGATGGGGCCCGACAGGGGGCAAGAAATGAGCAGTTCTTC | CASSQDGARQGARNEQFF
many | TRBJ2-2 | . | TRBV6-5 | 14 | TGTGCCAGCAGACCTGGGGGTAGAACCGGGGAGCTGTTTTTT | CASRPGGRTGELFF
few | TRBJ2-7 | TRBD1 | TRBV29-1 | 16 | TGCAGCGGTCTCAACACAGGGGGCTCCAGCTCCTACGAGCAGTACTTC | CSGLNTGGSSSYEQYF